The clone carrying this T cell receptor beta chain appeared a single time. This sample is drawn from a study of blood T cell repertoires in COVID-19. Study details: Whether acute or convalescent, the COVID-19 samples came from the United States, Italy and Spain.

Original data processing: Estimates of nucleated cell counts were drawn from the amplification of reference gene primers. Sequencing used immunoSEQ multiplex PCR; TCRdb keeps in-frame clones, though not all of them. The V and J calls and clone size come from that table; D and trimming were worked out from the DNA. The repertoire has roughly 220,000 clones, about four fifths of them found once; the top ten carry approximately 7.5%. The CDR3 consists of 15 residues. Per germline, CDR1 SGHRS and CDR2 YFSETQ. J gave up 4 bases and V 0 bases, and 4 bases lay outside the gene matches. The clonotype originates from an elderly woman with COVID-19, enrolled during active disease. Source material: peripheral blood. The chain has TRBV5-1 and TRBJ2-7; 10 nucleotides align to TRBD2. The CDR3 loop reads CASSLAAGGFYEQYF. In nucleotides, the CDR3 is TGCGCCAGCAGCTTGGCAGCGGGGGGGTTTTACGAGCAGTACTTC.